This T cell receptor (beta chain) was documented in a study of PD-L1 blockade in urothelial cancer. Turning to the study itself: At 3 weeks (second dose) and 6 weeks after starting treatment, blood was analyzed. Whole-study findings and limits: When pretreatment blood TCR clonality was below the median, it predicted better survival.

Generated by immunoSEQ multiplex PCR, the TCRdb table keeps only in-frame clones and is missing some. Among 70,000 to 100,000 clones listed, roughly 89% were seen once. Of note for this clone: What it recognizes is unknown.

Looked up from germline, CDR1 is SGHAT and CDR2 is FQNNGV. V was clipped by 3 bases and J by 5 bases, with 13 bases between them. The length of the CDR3 is 14 residues. The time point denotes: pretreatment peripheral blood. The sample consisted of PBMCs, taken around atezolizumab (anti-PD-L1) treatment. The receptor was derived from a man aged 55 to 70 with urothelial cancer. The chain carries TRBV11-2 and TRBJ2-5; possible D gene TRBD2, 5 bases. CDR3 bases: TGTGCCAGCAGCTTCGGGGTATTGGAGGAGACCCAGTACTTC. It codes for CASSFGVLEETQYF.